This note documents a single TCR beta chain sequence. The sample comes from a study of blood T cell repertoires in COVID-19. Study summary: There were acute and convalescent COVID-19 samples, and they came from the United States, Italy and Spain.

TCRdb's table, derived via immunoSEQ multiplex PCR, lists solely in-frame clones and lacks some. The sample carries approximately 200,000 clones, about nine tenths recorded once. Germline CDR1 reads LGHNT; CDR2 reads FRNRAP. The CDR3 length is 16 residues. V dropped 4 bases and J dropped 2; count of bases not matched to a gene: 5. This clonotype was sampled from a man under 40 who had recovered from COVID-19. This chain uses TRBV12-5 with TRBJ2-3; 11 bases match TRBD1. The source material was PBMCs or T cells enriched from blood (not recorded which). CDR3 amino acids: CASGYGTGGNTDTQYF. CDR3 bases: TGTGCTAGTGGTTATGGGACAGGGGGTAACACAGATACGCAGTATTTT.